This T cell receptor (beta chain) is drawn from a study of cytomegalovirus exposure and HLA in healthy donors. Turning to the study itself: Around 190 million T cells yielded 117 million unique TCR beta sequences, as an earlier analysis found.

All the people who gave samples were healthy bone marrow donors. General study results and limits: The study labeled fewer than 200 TCR beta chains cytomegalovirus-associated.

This clone came up a few times. What it binds is unknown. The CDR3 has 15 amino acids. The V and J ends lost 1 base and 4 bases respectively, with 13 bases between them. CDR1 and CDR2 (germline): MNHEY, SVGAGI. The PCR made use of 60 Vbeta and 13 Jbeta primers. Profiled with immunoSEQ multiplex PCR; TCRdb holds only in-frame clones, not every one. The profile covers 120,000 to 150,000 clones, with around 10% appearing a single time and 1.5% to 2% taken by the ten largest. This sequence was found in a male donor in good health and CMV-seronegative. V gene TRBV6-5 combines with J gene TRBJ1-1; D is unresolved. Sequences were obtained from PBMCs. The CDR3 protein is CASSYFAGEVTEAFF. The CDR3 DNA is TGTGCCAGCAGTTACTTTGCGGGTGAAGTCACTGAAGCTTTCTTT.